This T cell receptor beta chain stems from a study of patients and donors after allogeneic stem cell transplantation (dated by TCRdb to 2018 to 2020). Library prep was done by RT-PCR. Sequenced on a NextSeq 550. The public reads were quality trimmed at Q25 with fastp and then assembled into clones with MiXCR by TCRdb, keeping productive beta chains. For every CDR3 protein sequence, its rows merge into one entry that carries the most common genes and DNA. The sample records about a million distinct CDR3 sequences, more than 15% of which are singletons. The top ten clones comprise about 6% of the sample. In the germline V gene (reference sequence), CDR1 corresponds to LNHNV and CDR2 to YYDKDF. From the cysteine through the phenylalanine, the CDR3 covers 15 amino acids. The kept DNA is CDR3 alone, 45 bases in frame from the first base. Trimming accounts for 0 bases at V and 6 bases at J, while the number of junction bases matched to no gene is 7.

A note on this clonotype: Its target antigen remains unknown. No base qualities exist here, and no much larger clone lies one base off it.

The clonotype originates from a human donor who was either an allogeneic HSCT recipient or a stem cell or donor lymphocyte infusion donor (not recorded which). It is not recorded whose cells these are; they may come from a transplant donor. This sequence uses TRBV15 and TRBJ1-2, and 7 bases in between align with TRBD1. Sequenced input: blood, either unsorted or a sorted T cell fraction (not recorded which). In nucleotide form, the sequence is TGTGCCACCAGCAGAGATCAAGGGGGCCCTAATGGCTACACCTTC. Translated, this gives CATSRDQGGPNGYTF.